The next 32 T cell receptor beta chains were all read from a single sample in a study of T cells in Graves' hyperthyroidism and ophthalmopathy. RNA transcripts yielded amplified TCR beta CDR3 regions. The TCR CDR3 first-round RT-PCR relied on the HTBI primer set. MiXCR, run by TCRdb on the multiplex PCR reads, gives a single entry per CDR3 protein. Of 550,000 to 650,000 distinct CDR3 sequences listed, approximately 14% were seen once; the top ten hold around 5.4%. The material sequenced was blood. These TCRs come from a woman aged 25 to 39 with Graves' hyperthyroidism that later progressed to Graves' ophthalmopathy.

The chain joins TRBV13 to TRBJ2-7, with TRBD1 as a possible D gene (6 bases). V lost 5 bases, J lost 1 base, and 12 bases lay in between. The CDR3 loop spans 14 amino acids. Germline V lookup: CDR1 PRHDT, CDR2 FYEKMQ (reference sequence). The CDR3 reads CASSGGHDSYEQYF. The CDR3 nucleotides read TGTGCCAGCAGCGGGGGACACGATTCCTACGAGCAGTACTTC.

This clonotype was observed many times. The genes are TRBV7-3 and TRBJ2-5; TRBD2 matches at 8 bases. Germline V gives CDR1 SGHTA, CDR2 FQGTGA. This CDR3 has 14 residues. The V gene end was trimmed by 6 bases and the J gene end by 5 bases; junction bases not matched to a gene: 8. The CDR3 DNA follows: TGTGCCAGCAGGCCCAGCGGGGGAGTGGAGACCCAGTACTTC. Translating gives CASRPSGGVETQYF.

This clonotype was recorded many times. The chain employs TRBV2 and TRBJ2-7; TRBD1 might be the D (6 bases). Between the trimmed V and J ends, which lost 3 bases and 0 bases, there was a span of 9 bases. The CDR3 sequence is 14 residues long. Germline-derived CDR1 and CDR2 are SNHLY and FYNNEI. In DNA form, the CDR3 reads TGTGCCAGCAGTGATGGGGACACCTCCTACGAGCAGTACTTC. Its translation: CASSDGDTSYEQYF.

At least ten counts were recorded for this clonotype. V is TRBV9 and J is TRBJ1-1, with 8 bases matching TRBD1. This CDR3 has 15 amino acids. Germline trimming cut 4 bases from V and 1 base from J; bases unmatched to any gene: 6. Germline V gene data show CDR1 as SGDLS and CDR2 as YYNGEE. The CDR3 protein is CASSPGQGPNTEAFF. Written as DNA, the CDR3 is TGTGCCAGCAGCCCCGGACAGGGACCGAACACTGAAGCTTTCTTT.

In this sample, this clonotype turned up many times. V and J are TRBV14 and TRBJ2-1; 8 bases align to TRBD2. The germline V gene encodes CDR1 SGHDN and CDR2 FVKESK. The CDR3 has 14 residues. Germline trimming cut 4 bases from V and 7 bases from J; bases unmatched to any gene: 6. CDR3 nucleotide sequence: TGTGCCAGCAGCCCCATCGGCGGGAGGAATGAGCAGTTCTTC. Translated: CASSPIGGRNEQFF.

This clonotype was seen repeatedly, ten times or more. This CDR3 is CASTPQGAGELFF. The CDR3 DNA is TGTGCCAGCACACCTCAGGGAGCCGGGGAGCTGTTTTTT. V usage is TRBV6-1 and J usage is TRBJ2-2; D tentatively fits TRBD1 or TRBD2 (5 bases each). Germline CDR1 and CDR2: MNHNS and SASEGT. The CDR3 totals 13 residues. V was clipped by 7 bases and J by 6 bases, with 12 bases between them.

This clonotype was recorded many times. The chain joins TRBV6-1 to TRBJ1-5; 11 bases line up with TRBD1. The CDR3 extends over 15 amino acids. Trimming cost V 6 bases and J 4 bases; bases outside gene matches: 5. Germline V gene sequence: CDR1 MNHNS, CDR2 SASEGT. The CDR3 spells CASRFGTGGNQPQHF. CDR3 in DNA: TGTGCCAGCAGGTTCGGGACAGGGGGAAATCAGCCCCAGCATTTT.

This clonotype was seen many times. The V and J genes are TRBV2 and TRBJ1-5; D gene unclear. Trimming took 6 bases from V and 2 from J, leaving 11 bases between them. Germline V CDR1 and CDR2: SNHLY, FYNNEI. The CDR3 runs 14 residues. CDR3: CASSDGGGNQPQHF. In DNA form, the CDR3 reads TGTGCCAGCAGCGACGGAGGCGGCAATCAGCCCCAGCATTTT.

V usage is TRBV9 and J usage is TRBJ2-1, with D possibly TRBD2 on 5 matching bases. The CDR3 is made up of 11 amino acids. Trimming left V 3 bases short and J 14 bases short, with 12 bases between. Germline V lookup: CDR1 SGDLS, CDR2 YYNGEE. The CDR3 sequence is CASSAGYGKFF. In DNA form, the CDR3 reads TGTGCCAGCAGCGCGGGGTATGGTAAGTTCTTC.

This clonotype was found a few times. Germline is not matched at one junction end, which may reflect a read error. The chain recombines TRBV15 with TRBJ1-3, with D perhaps matching TRBD1 (5 bases). This CDR3 has 13 residues. Germline CDR1 and CDR2: LNHNV and YYDKDF (reference sequence). The CDR3 sequence: CATSRDLMTVGDF. The CDR3 nucleotides are TGTGCCACCAGCAGAGATCTGATGACAGTAGGGGATTTT. Using reference TRBV15 and TRBJ1-3 for the parts outside the CDR3, the full variable domain is DAMVIQNPRYQVTQFGKPVTLSCSQTLNHNVMYWYQQKSSQAPKLLFHYYDKDFNNEADTPDNFQSRRPNTSFCFLDIRSPGLGDTAMYLCATSRDLMTVGDFGEGSWLTVV.

This clonotype showed up just a few times. The chain links TRBV20-1 to TRBJ2-7, with 10 bases aligning to TRBD2. V lost 5 bases, J lost 4 bases, and 14 bases stayed unmatched. The CDR3 length is 16 residues. Per germline, CDR1 DFQATT and CDR2 SNEGSKA (reference sequence). The CDR3 spells CSALSVLAGGVYEQYF. CDR3 bases: TGCAGTGCTTTATCGGTGTTAGCGGGAGGTGTATACGAGCAGTACTTC.

Ten or more counts support this clonotype. This sequence joins TRBV14 and TRBJ1-3; D is possibly TRBD1 (5 bases). Germline V CDR1 and CDR2: SGHDN, FVKESK. Trimming removed 1 base from V and 4 bases from J, with 11 bases in between. The CDR3 has 15 amino acids. DNA for the CDR3: TGTGCCAGCAGCCAAGCAGGGCTGACCGGAAACACCATATATTTT. It encodes CASSQAGLTGNTIYF.

This clonotype was seen many times. CDR3 region: CASSPPHQETQYF. The CDR3 region has the DNA TGTGCCAGCTCACCACCGCATCAAGAGACCCAGTACTTC. V is TRBV18 and J is TRBJ2-5; D ambiguous. Germline V gene data show CDR1 as KGHSH and CDR2 as LQKENI. The CDR3 runs to 13 residues. Trimming removed 0 bases at V and 2 bases at J, with 4 bases between. Looking up the rest from reference TRBV18 and TRBJ2-5 gives the full variable domain: NAGVMQNPRHLVRRRGQEARLRCSPMKGHSHVYWYRQLPEEGLKFMVYLQKENIIDESGMPKERFSAEFPKEGPSILRIQQVVRGDSAAYFCASSPPHQETQYFGPGTRLLVL.

The V gene is TRBV27, the J gene TRBJ1-2; 8 bases fit TRBD1. CDR3 size: 12 residues. Germline V lookup: CDR1 MNHEY, CDR2 SMNVEV (reference sequence). V dropped 5 bases and J dropped 7; count of bases not matched to a gene: 3. For the CDR3, the DNA is TGTGCCAGCAGTCAGGGGGCGGGTGGCTACACCTTC. As protein: CASSQGAGGYTF.

This clonotype was detected only a few times. The rearrangement joins TRBV2 to TRBJ2-1, with a possible D match to TRBD2 (6 bases). Germline V CDR1 and CDR2: SNHLY, FYNNEI. Trimming took off 8 bases at V and 8 bases at J, with 25 bases between the two ends. The CDR3 is made up of 16 amino acids. The CDR3 nucleotides are TGTGCCAGCCTCGGGGGTACAGTGCCCCTCGGCGATGAGCAGTTCTTC. It codes for CASLGGTVPLGDEQFF.

This clonotype was observed at least ten times. The chain combines TRBV24-1 with TRBJ2-5; tentatively, D is TRBD1 or TRBD2 (5 bases each). CDR3 length: 12 amino acids. The germline V gene has CDR1 KGHDR and CDR2 SFDVKD. Trimming took off 6 bases at V and 4 bases at J, with 8 bases between the two ends. The DNA for the CDR3 is TGTGCCACCAGTTCGAGGGGAGAGACCCAGTACTTC. This codes for CATSSRGETQYF.

This clonotype was counted many times. The chain links TRBV18 to TRBJ1-1; D call uncertain. CDR3 size: 12 residues. Trimming removed 3 bases at V and 8 bases at J, with 10 bases between. Germline V gives CDR1 KGHSH, CDR2 LQKENI. The CDR3 DNA is TGTGCCAGCTCACCGCCGGGTCTCGAAGCTTTCTTT. Translating it yields CASSPPGLEAFF.

This clonotype was seen a few times. This chain uses TRBV7-2 with TRBJ2-1, with 7 positions matching TRBD2. With V trimmed by 2 bases and J by 6 bases, 7 bases remained unmatched. This CDR3 region has 15 residues. The germline V gene encodes CDR1 SGHTA and CDR2 FQGNSA. CDR3 loop: CASSLYVGGVNEQFF. CDR3 DNA: TGTGCCAGCAGCTTATATGTGGGAGGGGTCAATGAGCAGTTCTTC.

This clonotype was observed many times. The chain couples TRBV12-3 or TRBV12-4 to TRBJ2-7; no definite D call. The CDR3 runs to 14 residues. V was pared by 4 bases and J by 0 bases, with 10 bases between. The CDR3: CASSYASGSYEQYF. The DNA for the CDR3 is TGTGCCAGCAGTTATGCTTCAGGCTCCTACGAGCAGTACTTC.

This clonotype was seen repeatedly, ten times or more. J is TRBJ2-1 and V is TRBV20-1, with D tentatively TRBD1 (5 bases). Germline values: CDR1 DFQATT, CDR2 SNEGSKA (reference sequence). Trimming took off 0 bases at V and 1 base at J, with 10 bases between the two ends. CDR3 length: 15 residues. The DNA of the CDR3 is TGCAGTGCTAGAGATGCAGGGAAGTCCTACAATGAGCAGTTCTTC. Its translation is CSARDAGKSYNEQFF.

This clonotype was counted ten times or more. The chain is built from TRBV2 and TRBJ2-4; 7 nucleotides line up with TRBD2. Germline values: CDR1 SNHLY, CDR2 FYNNEI. This CDR3 is 14 amino acids long. V lost 7 bases, J lost 0 bases, and 3 bases stayed unmatched. The CDR3 here is CASTSSGAKNIQYF. In nucleotides, the CDR3 is TGTGCCAGCACTTCTAGCGGAGCCAAAAACATTCAGTACTTC.

This clonotype was counted many times. This rearrangement joins TRBV2 to TRBJ1-5; the D gene is possibly TRBD1 (5 bases). The germline CDR1 and CDR2 sequences are SNHLY and FYNNEI. The V end lost 8 bases, the J end lost 5 bases, and 16 bases lay between the germline ends. The CDR3 spans 14 residues. The CDR3, as DNA: TGTGCCAGCTCTACAGAGCAGGGCGATCAGCCCCAGCATTTT. Protein product: CASSTEQGDQPQHF.

This clonotype was counted at least ten times. This rearrangement joins TRBV6-6 to TRBJ2-7; 10 nucleotides align to TRBD1. With 0 bases clipped from V and 2 bases from J, the junction kept 7 bases outside the gene matches. Per germline, CDR1 MNHNY and CDR2 SVGAGI (reference sequence). The CDR3 is 17 amino acids. CDR3 region: CASSYSTGGYSAYEQYF. The DNA for the CDR3 is TGTGCCAGCAGTTACTCGACAGGGGGCTATTCGGCCTACGAGCAGTACTTC.

V gene TRBV7-3 combines with J gene TRBJ1-6, with D unclear. V was trimmed by 0 bases and J by 10 bases, leaving 13 bases between them. Per the germline V gene, CDR1 is SGHTA and CDR2 is FQGTGA. The CDR3 has 15 residues. CDR3 in DNA: TGTGCCAGCAGCTTAACGGTTGAAGCAGCCTCACCCCTCCACTTT. It specifies CASSLTVEAASPLHF.

This clonotype was found many times. The chain has TRBV30 and TRBJ2-7; D is unresolved. V lost 2 bases and J 7 bases, leaving 12 bases between the germline ends. This CDR3 region has 12 residues. Germline CDR1 GTSNPN, CDR2 SVGIG (reference sequence). The CDR3 region is CAWSRASLEQYF. Here the CDR3 DNA reads TGTGCCTGGAGTAGGGCCAGCTTAGAGCAGTACTTC.

This clonotype was observed at least ten times. V and J are TRBV3-1 and TRBJ2-5; 11 bases align to TRBD2. The CDR3 totals 18 residues. In germline, CDR1 is LGHDT, CDR2 YNNKEL (reference sequence). The J segment lost 5 bases and the V segment lost 0 bases, leaving 11 bases of the junction unmatched. The CDR3 nucleotides are TGTGCCAGCAGCCAAGAACGGACGGCACTAGCGGGAGATGAGACCCAGTACTTC. Protein: CASSQERTALAGDETQYF.

This clonotype showed up many times. The chain is built from TRBV11-2 and TRBJ2-7, with a tentative D call TRBD2 (5 bases). Germline V gives CDR1 SGHAT, CDR2 FQNNGV. The CDR3 is 17 residues long. Trimming stripped 10 bases from V and 4 bases from J, with 29 bases between. CDR3 DNA: TGTGCCACCTCCCCAGGTTCCGGAACAGCGGCGGGTTACGAGCAGTACTTC. The encoded protein is CATSPGSGTAAGYEQYF. Looking up the rest from reference TRBV11-2 and TRBJ2-7 gives the full variable domain: EAGVAQSPRYKIIEKRQSVAFWCNPISGHATLYWYQQILGQGPKLLIQFQNNGVVDDSQLPKDRFSAERLKGVDSTLKIQPAKLEDSAVYLCATSPGSGTAAGYEQYFGPGTRLTVT.

This clonotype has a handful of counts. This chain uses TRBV19 with TRBJ2-1, with D possibly being TRBD1 (6 bases). The V and J ends lost 9 bases and 5 bases respectively, with 20 bases between them. There are 15 residues in the CDR3. Germline assignment: CDR1 LNHDA and CDR2 SQIVND (reference sequence). This CDR3 is CASGTSVTIHNEQFF. The CDR3, as DNA: TGTGCCAGCGGGACATCCGTTACAATTCACAATGAGCAGTTCTTC.

This clonotype was observed at least ten times. This chain joins TRBV11-2 and TRBJ1-1; D remains unclear. Germline CDR1 and CDR2: SGHAT and FQNNGV. Between the trimmed V and J ends, which lost 5 bases and 1 base, there was a span of 11 bases. This CDR3 has 14 residues. The CDR3 reads CASSPSTSNTEAFF. As DNA, the CDR3 is TGTGCCAGCAGCCCTTCGACGTCGAACACTGAAGCTTTCTTT.

This clonotype was recorded at least ten times. As DNA, the CDR3 is TGTGCCAGCAGTGGGGGGGCCCCGGGTCAGCCCCAGCATTTT. The encoded protein is CASSGGAPGQPQHF. The chain couples TRBV2 to TRBJ1-5; weak D call: TRBD1 (6 bases). Trimming took off 4 bases at V and 6 bases at J, with 13 bases between the two ends. CDR1 is SNHLY, CDR2 FYNNEI, per germline. The CDR3 contains 14 residues.

This clonotype was detected a few times. The genes are TRBV7-9 and TRBJ2-7; D gene unclear. The CDR3 contains 13 residues. CDR1 SEHNR and CDR2 FQNEAQ come from the germline V gene (reference sequence). V was trimmed by 5 bases and J by 3 bases, leaving 11 bases between them. The CDR3 DNA reads TGTGCCAGCAGCCTCTCATCAGTCTACGAGCAGTACTTC. Its protein product is CASSLSSVYEQYF.

This clonotype was counted ten times or more. This chain joins TRBV2 and TRBJ1-5; a weak D match, TRBD1 (6 bases). The V and J ends lost 5 bases and 2 bases respectively, with 13 bases between them. CDR1 and CDR2 from the germline V gene are SNHLY and FYNNEI. This CDR3 is built from 15 residues. CDR3 protein: CASSRGEGGNQPQHF. The DNA for the CDR3 is TGTGCCAGCAGTAGGGGGGAAGGCGGCAATCAGCCCCAGCATTTT.